The 25 T cell receptor beta chains given below trace back to one sample, sequenced in a study of T cell responses to AZD1222 COVID-19 vaccine. Assay used: immunoSEQ multiplex PCR; TCRdb lists only in-frame clones, some missing. The sample includes 150,000 to 200,000 clones, around nine tenths seen only once; the top ten take around a tenth. The sequencing used peripheral blood, collected 28 days after the second AZD1222 dose. The receptors originated from an adult who received the AZD1222 COVID-19 vaccine.

V is TRBV6-5 and J is TRBJ2-5; D may be TRBD1 (6 bases). This CDR3 spans 13 amino acids. In germline, CDR1 is MNHEY, CDR2 SVGAGI. V was pared by 8 bases and J by 1 base, with 11 bases between. The CDR3 sequence: CASGGQGQETQYF. The CDR3 coding sequence is TGTGCCAGCGGGGGCCAGGGCCAAGAGACCCAGTACTTC.

This rearrangement joins TRBV19 to TRBJ1-2, with 7 bases lining up with TRBD1. Germline V gene lookup returns CDR1 LNHDA and CDR2 SQIVND (reference sequence). With V trimmed by 7 bases and J by 7 bases, 15 bases remained unmatched. The CDR3 has 15 amino acids. CDR3: CASKGAGASRLGYTF. CDR3 DNA: TGTGCCAGTAAGGGGGCTGGGGCAAGTCGTCTTGGCTACACCTTC.

Turning to this clone: Additional DNA sequences in this sample encode the identical CDR3. The genes are TRBV5-1 and TRBJ1-1; D is unclear. Per the germline V gene, CDR1 is SGHRS and CDR2 is YFSETQ. The CDR3 runs 13 residues. Trimming stripped 0 bases from V and 1 base from J, with 4 bases between. CDR3 sequence: CASSLGPNTEAFF. The CDR3 DNA sequence: TGCGCCAGCAGCTTGGGTCCGAACACTGAAGCTTTCTTT.

The chain carries TRBV7-8 and TRBJ2-1, with D unclear. The germline gives CDR1 SGHVS, CDR2 FQNEAQ. The CDR3 has 12 amino acids. V was cut by 3 bases and J by 10 bases, with 10 bases left in between. The CDR3 here is CASSLMGWEQFF. The CDR3 DNA follows: TGTGCCAGCAGCTTGATGGGTTGGGAGCAGTTCTTC.

This clone was seen more than once but under ten times. The J gene is TRBJ2-3, the V gene TRBV24-1; D is unclear. The ends were cut back, 3 bases at V and 0 bases at J, with 9 bases in the middle. Germline CDR1 reads KGHDR; CDR2 reads SFDVKD. This CDR3 is built from 15 residues. The CDR3 sequence is CATSDLITSTDTQYF. Here the CDR3 DNA reads TGTGCCACCAGTGATCTAATTACTAGCACAGATACGCAGTATTTT.

The rearrangement uses TRBV19 and TRBJ2-5; tentatively, D is TRBD1 (5 bases). This CDR3 spans 17 amino acids. Germline-derived CDR1 and CDR2 are LNHDA and SQIVND (reference sequence). V lost 9 bases to trimming and J lost 5 bases, with 28 bases between them. Written as DNA, the CDR3 is TGTGCCAGCTTCTGGCCAGGGCGGATAACGGGTAAGGAGACCCAGTACTTC. This sequence encodes CASFWPGRITGKETQYF.

Here the CDR3 DNA reads TGCGCCAGCAGCTTGGAGATGGGCTACGAGCAGTACTTC. Encoded protein: CASSLEMGYEQYF. The chain has TRBV5-1 and TRBJ2-7; D not certain. V lost 0 bases and J lost 3, with 7 bases in between. From germline, CDR1 is SGHRS and CDR2 YFSETQ. The CDR3 runs 13 residues.

This sequence joins TRBV5-1 and TRBJ1-3; no reliable D call. V was cut by 1 base and J by 0 bases, with 8 bases left in between. The CDR3 is made up of 15 amino acids. Germline V lookup: CDR1 SGHRS, CDR2 YFSETQ. The CDR3 here is CASSLRSGSGNTIYF. The CDR3 DNA follows: TGCGCCAGCAGCTTGAGGTCCGGCTCTGGAAACACCATATATTTT.

The CDR3 bases are TGTGCCAGCAGTTACTCGGTCCGGGCGGGGGGCACTGAAGCTTTCTTT. Protein product: CASSYSVRAGGTEAFF. The V call is TRBV6-5, the J call TRBJ1-1; D may be TRBD1 (5 bases). The germline V gene has CDR1 MNHEY and CDR2 SVGAGI. The CDR3 covers 16 residues. The V end lost 0 bases, the J end lost 4 bases, and 15 bases lay between the germline ends.

The chain employs TRBV6-2 or TRBV6-3 and TRBJ1-1; no definite D call. Looked up from germline, CDR1 is MNHEY and CDR2 is SVGEGT. Trimming stripped 6 bases from V and 3 bases from J, with 11 bases between. There are 13 residues in the CDR3. The CDR3 reads CASSQQADTEAFF. Here the CDR3 DNA reads TGTGCCAGCAGCCAGCAGGCCGACACTGAAGCTTTCTTT.

The V call is TRBV6-2 or TRBV6-3, the J call TRBJ1-5, with a possible D match to TRBD1 (6 bases). CDR3 size: 16 residues. V was shortened by 6 bases and J by 1 base, with 16 bases between the two germline ends. Germline V gene data show CDR1 as MNHEY and CDR2 as SVGEGT. CDR3 DNA: TGTGCCAGCAGCCCACGGGGGCTGGAGAGCAATCAGCCCCAGCATTTT. Translated, it gives CASSPRGLESNQPQHF.

The chain employs TRBV9 and TRBJ1-6; D is ambiguous. CDR1 and CDR2 (germline): SGDLS, YYNGEE. V lost 0 bases, J lost 7 bases, and 11 bases lay in between. The CDR3 contains 15 residues. This chain's CDR3 is CASSVGPQLNSPLHF. CDR3 DNA: TGTGCCAGCAGCGTAGGTCCCCAACTGAATTCACCCCTCCACTTT.

The chain has TRBV6-2 or TRBV6-3 and TRBJ1-1; the D gene is possibly TRBD1 (5 bases). The CDR3 extends over 17 amino acids. V dropped 3 bases and J dropped 0 bases, with 17 bases sitting between them. Germline lookup yields CDR1 MNHEY and CDR2 SVGEGT. The CDR3 sequence: CASSYRVGQTLNTEAFF. CDR3 in DNA: TGTGCCAGCAGTTATAGGGTCGGACAAACCCTGAACACTGAAGCTTTCTTT.

This rearrangement joins TRBV19 to TRBJ2-2; D unresolved. The germline V gene encodes CDR1 LNHDA and CDR2 SQIVND (reference sequence). The CDR3 has 15 amino acids. The V end was cut by 6 bases, the J end by 0 bases, with 11 bases between. This chain's CDR3 is CASRLVAANTGELFF. In DNA form, the CDR3 reads TGTGCCAGTAGGCTAGTAGCCGCGAACACCGGGGAGCTGTTTTTT.

This clone was recorded once. The DNA for the CDR3 is TGTGCCAGTAGTGGCGGGGAGACCCAGTACTTC. Translated, it gives CASSGGETQYF. The chain joins TRBV19 to TRBJ2-5, with D tentatively TRBD2 (5 bases). Germline values: CDR1 LNHDA, CDR2 SQIVND (reference sequence). CDR3 size: 11 residues. V was shortened by 5 bases and J by 5 bases, with 6 bases between the two germline ends.

This clone was picked up one time. The CDR3 is CASSTQPTGLSTSEQYF. The CDR3 DNA is TGTGCCAGCAGCACCCAGCCGACAGGGCTATCTACGAGCGAGCAGTACTTC. This chain joins TRBV9 and TRBJ2-7, with 7 bases aligning to TRBD1. CDR1 and CDR2 (germline): SGDLS, YYNGEE. With V trimmed by 4 bases and J by 6 bases, 19 bases remained unmatched. This CDR3 has 17 residues.

The chain couples TRBV2 to TRBJ1-5, with D maybe TRBD1 (6 bases). This CDR3 contains 12 residues. The germline gives CDR1 SNHLY, CDR2 FYNNEI. Deletions cut 4 bases from V and 7 bases from J, with 8 bases between. The CDR3 spells CASSVQGQPQHF. The CDR3, as DNA: TGTGCCAGCAGTGTTCAGGGGCAGCCCCAGCATTTT.

V usage is TRBV27 and J usage is TRBJ2-2; 8 positions agree with TRBD2. Germline CDR1 reads MNHEY; CDR2 reads SMNVEV (reference sequence). With V trimmed by 10 bases and J by 6 bases, 10 bases remained unmatched. The CDR3 covers 14 residues. CDR3 region: CATRRGATAGELFF. The CDR3 nucleotides read TGTGCCACCCGGCGGGGGGCGACGGCCGGGGAGCTGTTTTTT.

The rearrangement joins TRBV28 to TRBJ1-2, with TRBD1 as a possible D gene (6 bases). Trimming stripped 3 bases from V and 5 bases from J, with 22 bases between. The CDR3 contains 17 residues. Germline CDR1 and CDR2: MDHEN and SYDVKM. As DNA, the CDR3 is TGTGCCAGCAGTTTGGGTGCCAGTGGGGGCGCGGCTTATGGCTACACCTTC. Translating gives CASSLGASGGAAYGYTF.

This sequence joins TRBV28 and TRBJ2-7; D is possibly TRBD2 (6 bases). The germline V gene encodes CDR1 MDHEN and CDR2 SYDVKM. The length of the CDR3 is 15 residues. V lost 5 bases, J lost 5 bases, and 19 bases lay in between. CDR3 DNA sequence: TGTGCCAGCAGTCCTTATCCCCGGGGGAGGAACGAGCAGTACTTC. It specifies CASSPYPRGRNEQYF.

The chain uses TRBV14 and TRBJ1-2; D is possibly TRBD1 (6 bases). The CDR3 runs to 15 residues. CDR1 and CDR2 (germline): SGHDN, FVKESK. The V end was cut by 5 bases, the J end by 2 bases, with 15 bases between. The CDR3 sequence: CASSISGGPNYGYTF. The DNA for the CDR3 is TGTGCCAGCAGCATAAGCGGGGGGCCGAACTATGGCTACACCTTC.

The chain is built from TRBV7-8 and TRBJ2-5; 10 bases line up with TRBD1. Germline CDR1 and CDR2: SGHVS and FQNEAQ. The CDR3 runs 15 residues. V shed 8 bases and J 1 base; nucleotides not matched to a gene: 7. The CDR3 spells CASRLDRGVQETQYF. Written as DNA, the CDR3 is TGTGCCAGCCGCCTGGACAGGGGGGTCCAAGAGACCCAGTACTTC.

The rearrangement links TRBV7-2 to TRBJ2-5; D uncertain. V gave up 2 bases and J gave up 2 bases, with 9 bases separating them. The germline gives CDR1 SGHTA, CDR2 FQGNSA. This CDR3 is built from 14 residues. The CDR3 coding sequence is TGTGCCAGCAGCTTACAGGCTAGACAAGAGACCCAGTACTTC. Translated: CASSLQARQETQYF.

The chain uses TRBV7-7 and TRBJ2-5; the D gene could be TRBD1 or TRBD2 (5 bases each). Trimming shortened V by 6 bases and J by 5 bases, and 16 bases separated the two germline ends. The CDR3 loop spans 14 amino acids. Germline V gene data show CDR1 as SSHAT and CDR2 as FNYEAQ (reference sequence). The CDR3 region has the DNA TGTGCCAGCAGTCAAGATGGGGCTAGCGAGACCCAGTACTTC. Its protein product is CASSQDGASETQYF.

The V call is TRBV3-1 (or the pseudogene TRBV3-2), the J call TRBJ2-7; 9 nucleotides align to TRBD1. The CDR3 has 15 amino acids. Germline assignment: CDR1 LGHDT and CDR2 YNNKEL (reference sequence). After removal of 6 bases from V and 7 bases from J, the junction contained 13 bases not matched to a gene. For the CDR3, the DNA is TGTGCCAGCAGAAAGGGACAGGGACCGACGGAAGAGCAGTACTTC. Protein product: CASRKGQGPTEEQYF.